The source of this T cell receptor beta chain is a study of T-cell reconstitution after alpha-beta-depleted transplantation in children (dated by TCRdb to the mid-2010s). Concerning the study at large: Using TCR repertoire profiling, the study followed T-cell immune reconstitution in a quantitative way in children after TCRalphabeta/CD19-depleted allogeneic hematopoietic cell transplantation.

The meaning of the sample's treatment or condition label: allogeneic hematopoietic cell transplantation with graft depleted of TCRalphabeta T cells and CD19 B cells. TCRalphabeta/CD19-depleted allogeneic hematopoietic cell grafts were given to the transplant recipients, all of whom were children. This clonotype has only a few counts. Its cognate antigen has yet to be identified. The record has no base qualities; no much larger clone is one base away. The receptor library was made with PCR. The reads were generated on an Illumina HiSeq 2500. TCR libraries were prepared with molecular barcoding, using unique molecular identifiers to normalize TCRbeta repertoire quantification. The public reads were run again by TCRdb, first through fastp at Q25 and then through MiXCR, and only productive beta chains were kept. Merged by CDR3 protein, the rows form single entries marked with the most common genes and DNA. For this sample there are about 420,000 distinct CDR3 sequences; around 15% appear just once. The ten largest clones represent 25% to 35% of the sample.

The paper's findings and limits, for the study overall: In some patients, the high TCRbeta diversity seen at day 60 was put down to recipient T cells and intrathymic progenitors that had survived conditioning. The frequencies of hyperexpanded clones fell over the following months, and after one year, T-cell counts and TCRbeta diversity were mostly attributed to newly produced T cells. The apparently early alphabetaT-cell count recovery about two months after transplant was reportedly dependent on only several hundred rapidly expanded clones derived from non-depleted graft cells.

V drops 3 bases and J drops 4 bases, leaving 9 bases in between. The CDR3 contains 14 residues, cysteine and phenylalanine counted. Left in the record is the CDR3 DNA by itself, 42 bases read in frame from the first base. The sample consisted of PBMCs, mostly from graft donor cells, taken 360 days after TCRalphabeta/CD19-depleted stem cell transplant. The rearrangement combines TRBV12-3 or TRBV12-4 with TRBJ2-2; the D gene lacks a confident call. The receptor's source is a boy less than two years old who had a stem cell transplant for Wiskott-Aldrich syndrome, so the T cells may come from the graft donor. This receptor carries the CDR3 CASSFRVGTGELFF. The nucleotide sequence is TGTGCCAGCAGTTTTCGGGTGGGCACCGGGGAGCTGTTTTTT.